The 4 T cell receptor beta chains in this list originate from one sample, sequenced in a study of blood T cell repertoires in COVID-19 (dated by TCRdb to 2019 to 2021). Preparation of the library involved the immunoSEQ multiplex PCR assay. TCRdb carries this immuneACCESS record with in-frame sequences only. Its versions omit some clonotypes, under half of them owing to an unresolved V gene in the studies checked, with the rest unexplained. Within this sample are 120,000 or so clones, with around 81% of them counted one time only. The leading ten clones occupy about a sixth of the sample. The sequencing input was peripheral blood. The source is a man aged 25-45 years with COVID-19, enrolled during active disease.

This clone was recorded a few times. CDR3 nucleotide sequence: TGTGCCAGCAGCTTAGGTGGGGGACAGGACGAGCAGTACTTC. Its translation: CASSLGGGQDEQYF. V and J are TRBV7-9 and TRBJ2-7, with 8 positions matching TRBD1. CDR1 SEHNR and CDR2 FQNEAQ come from the germline V gene (reference sequence). Trimming removed 1 base from V and 5 bases from J; junction bases left unmatched: 4. The CDR3 totals 14 residues.

The V and J genes are TRBV19 and TRBJ1-2, with TRBD1 identical over 7 bases. The CDR3 is 14 amino acids. V was pared by 5 bases and J by 3 bases, with 6 bases of the junction left unmatched. Germline V gives CDR1 LNHDA, CDR2 SQIVND (reference sequence). The CDR3 is CASSQDRVDYGYTF. The CDR3 bases are TGTGCCAGTAGTCAAGACAGGGTCGACTATGGCTACACCTTC.

This clone was counted only a few times. V gene TRBV10-3 combines with J gene TRBJ1-1; 9 nucleotides match TRBD1. The ends lost 6 bases at V and 0 bases at J; junction bases unmatched: 11. Per the germline V gene, CDR1 is ENHRY and CDR2 is SYGVKD. The CDR3 is 17 residues long. The CDR3 is CAIRGIRHRGLNTEAFF. In nucleotides, the CDR3 is TGTGCCATCAGAGGGATTAGACACAGGGGGCTGAACACTGAAGCTTTCTTT.

This rearrangement joins TRBV19 to TRBJ1-5; 7 bases align to TRBD1. J gave up 2 bases and V 10 bases, and 8 bases lay outside the gene matches. The CDR3 length is 14 residues. Germline assignment: CDR1 LNHDA and CDR2 SQIVND (reference sequence). CDR3 residues: CATLDRVGNQPQHF. The CDR3, as DNA: TGTGCCACCCTAGACAGGGTTGGCAATCAGCCCCAGCATTTT.